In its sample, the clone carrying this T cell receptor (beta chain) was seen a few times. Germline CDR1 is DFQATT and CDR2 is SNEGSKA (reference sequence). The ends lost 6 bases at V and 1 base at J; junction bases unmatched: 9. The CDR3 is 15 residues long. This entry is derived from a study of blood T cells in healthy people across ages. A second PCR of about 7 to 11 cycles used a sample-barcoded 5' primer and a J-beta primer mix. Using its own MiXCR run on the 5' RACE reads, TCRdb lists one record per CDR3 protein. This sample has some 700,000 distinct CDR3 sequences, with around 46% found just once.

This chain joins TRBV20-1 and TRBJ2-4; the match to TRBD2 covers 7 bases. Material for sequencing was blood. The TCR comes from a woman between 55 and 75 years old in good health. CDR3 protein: CSASRGSLAKNIQYF. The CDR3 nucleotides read TGCAGTGCCTCCCGCGGGAGTCTCGCCAAAAACATTCAGTACTTC.